Presented here are 16 T cell receptor beta chains from one specimen sequenced in a study of T-cell reconstitution after alpha-beta-depleted transplantation in children. Unique molecular identifiers were incorporated during preparation of the TCRbeta library. TCRdb used MiXCR to reprocess the PCR reads, holding one entry per CDR3 protein. In the table there are 81,000 or so distinct CDR3 sequences, around 16% of which are singletons. Sample: PBMCs, mostly from graft donor cells, taken 180 days after TCRalphabeta/CD19-depleted stem cell transplant. These receptors originate from a male patient between 2 and 10 years old who had a stem cell transplant for acute lymphoblastic leukemia, so the T cells may come from the graft donor.

This clonotype was seen more than once but under ten times. The gene calls are TRBV3-1 and TRBJ2-5, with 7 bases matching TRBD2. The CDR3 loop spans 15 amino acids. In germline, CDR1 is LGHDT, CDR2 YNNKEL (reference sequence). The trim removed 4 bases at V and 4 bases at J, leaving 9 bases unmatched. Written as DNA, the CDR3 is TGTGCCAGCAGCCGGTCGCGGGGGTACCTAGAGACCCAGTACTTC. This codes for CASSRSRGYLETQYF.

This clonotype was picked up many times. The chain is built from TRBV2 and TRBJ1-1, with a tentative D call TRBD1 (6 bases). Germline loops: CDR1 SNHLY, CDR2 FYNNEI. Trimming removed 6 bases at V and 2 bases at J, with 13 bases between. The CDR3 runs 14 residues. The CDR3 spells CASSETGPNTEAFF. For the CDR3, the DNA is TGTGCCAGCAGCGAAACAGGGCCCAACACTGAAGCTTTCTTT.

This clonotype has more than one count but fewer than ten. The CDR3 nucleotides read TGCGCCAGCAGCTCCAACCAGGACAGTTCGAACACCGGGGAGCTGTTTTTT. Translating it yields CASSSNQDSSNTGELFF. The chain carries TRBV5-1 and TRBJ2-2, with D tentatively TRBD1 (6 bases). The CDR3 extends over 17 amino acids. Germline V CDR1 and CDR2: SGHRS, YFSETQ. V was trimmed by 3 bases and J by 0 bases, leaving 15 bases between them.

This chain joins TRBV29-1 and TRBJ2-7; 12 bases are shared with TRBD2. The trim removed 7 bases at V and 6 bases at J, leaving 13 bases unmatched. The CDR3 spans 15 residues. Germline loops: CDR1 SQVTM, CDR2 ANQGSEA. The CDR3 loop reads CSAKSPGLAGGEQYF. CDR3 bases: TGCAGCGCGAAATCTCCGGGACTAGCGGGCGGCGAGCAGTACTTC.

The sample holds a few counts of this clonotype. The V gene is TRBV7-6, the J gene TRBJ2-5; TRBD2 is a possible D gene (6 bases). Germline loops: CDR1 SGHVS, CDR2 FNYEAQ. The CDR3 spans 14 residues. The germline V and J ends were trimmed by 7 bases and 7 bases, with 19 bases remaining between them. The CDR3 loop is CASIPSGNGGTQYF. The CDR3 DNA reads as TGTGCCAGCATTCCCTCGGGGAACGGGGGGACCCAGTACTTC.

This clonotype was detected only a few times. V is TRBV6-1 and J is TRBJ2-7; 7 bases agree with TRBD1. The V segment lost 1 base and the J segment 0 bases; nucleotides outside the gene matches: 6. Germline V gene data show CDR1 as MNHNS and CDR2 as SASEGT. The CDR3 sequence is 16 residues long. The CDR3 region is CASSEGWDRLSYEQYF. The CDR3 DNA reads TGTGCCAGCAGTGAAGGGTGGGACAGACTCTCCTACGAGCAGTACTTC.

The CDR3 DNA reads TGCAGTGCTAGAGCCGGGACAGGGGACTACAATGAGCAGTTCTTC. Protein product: CSARAGTGDYNEQFF. The gene calls are TRBV20-1 and TRBJ2-1, with TRBD1 matching 10 bases. The CDR3 length is 15 residues. Germline loops: CDR1 DFQATT, CDR2 SNEGSKA (reference sequence). V was clipped by 1 base and J by 3 bases; unmatched bases: 3.

The chain joins TRBV4-3 to TRBJ1-6; TRBD1 might be the D (6 bases). The CDR3 loop spans 15 amino acids. Looked up from germline, CDR1 is LGHNA and CDR2 is YSLEER. V was shortened by 4 bases and J by 5 bases, with 12 bases between the two germline ends. CDR3 DNA sequence: TGCGCCAGCAGCCTCCGGGACACCGATAATTCACCCCTCCACTTT. Amino acids: CASSLRDTDNSPLHF.

V usage is TRBV13 and J usage is TRBJ1-1; weak D call: TRBD1 (5 bases). The ends were cut back, 1 base at V and 3 bases at J, with 9 bases in the middle. Germline V lookup: CDR1 PRHDT, CDR2 FYEKMQ (reference sequence). The CDR3 consists of 14 residues. Here the CDR3 reads CASSLAAGDTEAFF. CDR3 bases: TGTGCCAGCAGCTTAGCCGCGGGGGACACTGAAGCTTTCTTT.

This clonotype has a handful of counts. The CDR3 DNA is TGTGCCAGCAGCCCTTCCGGGAAACTCACGGAAAAACTGTTTTTT. Protein: CASSPSGKLTEKLFF. The gene calls are TRBV3-1 and TRBJ1-4; D remains ambiguous. V was pared by 4 bases and J by 8 bases, with 17 bases between. Germline V lookup: CDR1 LGHDT, CDR2 YNNKEL (reference sequence). The CDR3 consists of 15 residues.

This clonotype was counted many times. The J gene is TRBJ2-7, the V gene TRBV10-3; perhaps TRBD2 as D (5 bases). V lost 5 bases to trimming and J lost 1 base, with 12 bases between them. The CDR3 spans 14 residues. Germline V gene data show CDR1 as ENHRY and CDR2 as SYGVKD. The CDR3 protein is CAISMTRTSYEQYF. The CDR3, as DNA: TGTGCCATCAGTATGACCCGGACTTCCTACGAGCAGTACTTC.

This clonotype appeared a few times. The rearrangement links TRBV20-1 to TRBJ2-5; 8 bases fit TRBD1. Germline-derived CDR1 and CDR2 are DFQATT and SNEGSKA (reference sequence). The CDR3 length is 15 residues. Trimming removed 6 bases from V and 1 base from J; junction bases left unmatched: 10. The CDR3 spells CSAPNPQGAQETQYF. DNA for the CDR3: TGCAGTGCCCCTAACCCTCAGGGGGCCCAAGAGACCCAGTACTTC.

This chain joins TRBV7-2 and TRBJ1-5; no firm D call. CDR1 is SGHTA and CDR2 is FQGNSA in the germline V gene. The CDR3 has 15 amino acids. The V gene lost 3 bases and the J gene lost 4 bases, with 13 bases spanning the gap. CDR3 in DNA: TGTGCCAGCAGCTTGTGGGCGGGCGGGAATCAGCCCCAGCATTTT. Amino acids: CASSLWAGGNQPQHF.

The rearrangement links TRBV20-1 to TRBJ2-7; D is perhaps TRBD1 or TRBD2 (7 bases each). Germline V gives CDR1 DFQATT, CDR2 SNEGSKA (reference sequence). The CDR3 covers 14 residues. Trimming took off 1 base at V and 0 bases at J, with 10 bases between the two ends. The CDR3: CSARVRGGSYEQYF. The CDR3 DNA sequence: TGCAGTGCTAGAGTCAGGGGGGGCTCCTACGAGCAGTACTTC.

The rearrangement links TRBV7-9 to TRBJ2-7, with 11 bases matching TRBD1. Germline CDR1 SEHNR, CDR2 FQNEAQ (reference sequence). The CDR3 is 17 residues long. V trimming: 5 bases; J trimming: 0 bases; junction bases outside the gene matches: 9. CDR3 in DNA: TGTGCCAGCAGCATCGTACGGGACAGGGGGAGCTCCTACGAGCAGTACTTC. It translates to CASSIVRDRGSSYEQYF. The whole variable domain, remainder taken from reference TRBV7-9 and TRBJ2-7, is DTGVSQNPRHKITKRGQNVTFRCDPISEHNRLYWYRQTLGQGPEFLTYFQNEAQLEKSRLLSDRFSAERPKGSFSTLEIQRTEQGDSAMYLCASSIVRDRGSSYEQYFGPGTRLTVT.

This clonotype was seen many times. J is TRBJ1-5 and V is TRBV25-1; 7 nucleotides line up with TRBD1. Germline trimming cut 6 bases from V and 0 bases from J; bases unmatched to any gene: 8. CDR3 length equals 16 residues. Germline CDR1 and CDR2: MGHDK and SYGVNS. The DNA of the CDR3 is TGTGCCAGCAGCTCGACCGGGACAGTTAGCAATCAGCCCCAGCATTTT. The encoded protein is CASSSTGTVSNQPQHF.